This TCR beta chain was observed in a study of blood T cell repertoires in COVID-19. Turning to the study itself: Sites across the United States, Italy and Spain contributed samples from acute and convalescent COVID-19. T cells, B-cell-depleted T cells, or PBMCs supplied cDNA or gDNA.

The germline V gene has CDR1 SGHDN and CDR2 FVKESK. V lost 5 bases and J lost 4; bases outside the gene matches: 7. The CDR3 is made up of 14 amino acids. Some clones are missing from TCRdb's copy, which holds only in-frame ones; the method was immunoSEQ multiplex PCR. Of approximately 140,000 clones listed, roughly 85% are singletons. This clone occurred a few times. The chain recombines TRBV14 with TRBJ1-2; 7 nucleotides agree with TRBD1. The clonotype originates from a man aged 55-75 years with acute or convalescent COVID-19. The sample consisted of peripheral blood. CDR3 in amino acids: CASSTDRAGYGYTF. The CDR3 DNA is TGTGCCAGCAGCACTGACAGGGCTGGCTATGGCTACACCTTC.